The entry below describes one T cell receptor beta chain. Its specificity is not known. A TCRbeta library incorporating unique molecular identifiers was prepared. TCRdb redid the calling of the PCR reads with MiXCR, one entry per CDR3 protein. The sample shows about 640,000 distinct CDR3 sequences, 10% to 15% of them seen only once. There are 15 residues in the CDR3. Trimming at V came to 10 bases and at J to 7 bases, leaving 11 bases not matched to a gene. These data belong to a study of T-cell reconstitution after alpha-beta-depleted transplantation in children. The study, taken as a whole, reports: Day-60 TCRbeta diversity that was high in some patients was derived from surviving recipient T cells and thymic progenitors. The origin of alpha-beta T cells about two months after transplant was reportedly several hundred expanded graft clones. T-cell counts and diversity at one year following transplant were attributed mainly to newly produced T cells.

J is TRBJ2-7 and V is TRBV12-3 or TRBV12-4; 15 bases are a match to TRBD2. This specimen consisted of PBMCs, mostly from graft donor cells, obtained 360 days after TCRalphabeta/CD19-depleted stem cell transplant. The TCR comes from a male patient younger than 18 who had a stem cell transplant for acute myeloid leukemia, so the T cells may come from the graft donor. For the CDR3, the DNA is TGTGCCACCGGGACTAGCGGGAGGAGATCGGGTGAGCAGTACTTC. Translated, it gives CATGTSGRRSGEQYF.